Each of the 32 T cell receptor beta chains below was sequenced from the same sample in a study of response to subunit inactivated influenza vaccine (dated by TCRdb to the late 2010s). The library was built by means of RT-PCR. Sequencing took place on an Illumina HiSeq 2500. In-frame beta chains were kept once TCRdb had trimmed the public reads at Q25 with fastp and called clones with MiXCR. All rows with the same CDR3 protein become a single entry with the most common DNA and genes. This sample is represented by 170,000 or so distinct CDR3 sequences; roughly 10% of them were singletons. The top ten clonotypes cover about 40% of the sample. The source material was CD8+ T cells sorted from PBMCs, sampled roughly 24 months after vaccination. The receptors shown here come from a man between 50 and 75 years old who received an inactivated influenza vaccine. Donor details come from another sample of the same person, matched by shared clones.

This clonotype was seen only a few times. The chain is built from TRBV24-1 and TRBJ2-7, with 8 bases fitting TRBD1. V was clipped by 8 bases and J by 0 bases; unmatched bases: 5. The CDR3 loop spans 14 amino acids. Germline CDR1 KGHDR, CDR2 SFDVKD. For the CDR3, the DNA is TGTGCCACCATGATACAGGGGGACTCCTACGAGCAGTACTTC. Translated, it gives CATMIQGDSYEQYF.

The CDR3 spells CSVGDSSYNEQFF. The CDR3 DNA follows: TGCAGCGTTGGAGACAGCTCCTACAATGAGCAGTTCTTC. This chain uses TRBV29-1 with TRBJ2-1, with a possible D match to TRBD1 (5 bases). Germline V gene lookup returns CDR1 SQVTM and CDR2 ANQGSEA. This CDR3 has 13 amino acids. Trimming shortened V by 4 bases and J by 0 bases, and 7 bases separated the two germline ends.

As concerns this clonotype: Since a much larger clone is just one base distant, this may be a read error. This chain uses TRBV29-1 with TRBJ2-7; D is possibly TRBD1 (6 bases). The V gene's germline CDR1 is SQVTM and CDR2 ANQGSEA. The CDR3 sequence is 13 residues long. As DNA, the CDR3 is TGCAGCGTTGAGAGGGGGACACCCTACGCGCAGTACTTC. It translates to CSVERGTPYAQYF.

The chain employs TRBV29-1 and TRBJ2-7; D ambiguous. Germline values: CDR1 SQVTM, CDR2 ANQGSEA. Trimming stripped 1 base from V and 6 bases from J, with 7 bases between. The CDR3 runs to 11 residues. Written as DNA, the CDR3 is TGCAGCGTTGAAGTCAAGGGCGAGCAGTACTTC. This sequence encodes CSVEVKGEQYF.

As for this clonotype: Sequence at one end of the junction differs from germline and may be a read error. CDR3 loop: CASSYGSLKFF. CDR3 DNA sequence: TGTGCCAGCAGTTACGGTTCTTTAAAGTTCTTC. The chain has TRBV6-6 and TRBJ2-7; D is unresolved. This CDR3 region has 11 residues. Germline assignment: CDR1 MNHNY and CDR2 SVGAGI (reference sequence).

This clonotype was found a few times. The chain combines TRBV4-3 with TRBJ1-2, with a tentative D call TRBD1 (5 bases). The CDR3 totals 20 residues. Per the germline V gene, CDR1 is LGHNA and CDR2 is YSLEER. V was pared by 9 bases and J by 8 bases, with 40 bases between. The CDR3 loop is CASAGRWVGGAPAAAGGYTF. CDR3 nucleotide sequence: TGCGCCAGTGCAGGGCGTTGGGTCGGCGGGGCCCCCGCTGCCGCGGGAGGCTACACCTTC.

This clonotype was seen more than once but under ten times. The chain joins TRBV5-1 to TRBJ2-5; unclear D gene. There are 13 residues in the CDR3. Germline loops: CDR1 SGHRS, CDR2 YFSETQ. The ends were cut back, 4 bases at V and 1 base at J, with 8 bases in the middle. CDR3: CASSEDGQETQYF. In DNA form, the CDR3 reads TGCGCCAGCAGCGAGGACGGCCAAGAGACCCAGTACTTC.

Many counts were recorded for this clonotype. The V and J genes are TRBV7-2 and TRBJ2-5; D is perhaps TRBD2 (5 bases). In germline, CDR1 is SGHTA, CDR2 FQGNSA. V lost 4 bases and J 4 bases, leaving 13 bases between the germline ends. CDR3 length: 14 residues. CDR3 region: CASSSGLGPETQYF. CDR3 DNA: TGTGCCAGCAGCTCAGGACTTGGGCCAGAGACCCAGTACTTC.

The V call is TRBV6-5, the J call TRBJ2-5; D possibly corresponds to TRBD2 (6 bases). CDR3 length equals 15 residues. V lost 0 bases and J 3 bases, leaving 11 bases between the germline ends. Germline CDR1 is MNHEY and CDR2 is SVGAGI. CDR3 amino acids: CASSYSGGTEETQYF. The CDR3 bases are TGTGCCAGCAGTTACTCTGGGGGGACCGAAGAGACCCAGTACTTC.

J is TRBJ2-7 and V is TRBV20-1, with 9 bases matching TRBD1. V shed 3 bases and J 2 bases; nucleotides not matched to a gene: 11. The CDR3 runs 16 residues. Germline V gene sequence: CDR1 DFQATT, CDR2 SNEGSKA (reference sequence). CDR3 sequence: CSASRPRDRATYEQYF. The DNA of the CDR3 is TGCAGTGCTAGCCGACCGAGGGACAGGGCTACCTACGAGCAGTACTTC.

The V and J genes are TRBV13 and TRBJ1-2; perhaps TRBD1 as D (5 bases). Trimming removed 5 bases at V and 6 bases at J, with 16 bases between. This CDR3 has 14 amino acids. Germline V gives CDR1 PRHDT, CDR2 FYEKMQ (reference sequence). CDR3 DNA sequence: TGTGCCAGCAGCCCTTCCCGGACATTGAATGGCTACACCTTC. Protein sequence: CASSPSRTLNGYTF. The entire variable domain, with the rest obtained from reference TRBV13 and TRBJ1-2, is as follows: AAGVIQSPRHLIKEKRETATLKCYPIPRHDTVYWYQQGPGQDPQFLISFYEKMQSDKGSIPDRFSAQQFSDYHSELNMSSLELGDSALYFCASSPSRTLNGYTFGSGTRLTVV.

The V call is TRBV6-2 or TRBV6-3, the J call TRBJ2-5; no clear D gene. CDR3 length equals 10 residues. The germline V gene has CDR1 MNHEY and CDR2 SVGEGT. Trimming took off 10 bases at V and 5 bases at J, with 8 bases between the two ends. The CDR3 coding sequence is TGTGCCACCCGCCATGAGACCCAGTACTTC. Translating gives CATRHETQYF.

This clonotype was seen repeatedly, ten times or more. The chain joins TRBV5-1 to TRBJ2-1; D gene ambiguous. CDR1 and CDR2 (germline): SGHRS, YFSETQ. This CDR3 is 12 amino acids long. V lost 0 bases to trimming and J lost 10 bases, with 8 bases between them. CDR3 amino acids: CASSLASREQFF. CDR3 in DNA: TGCGCCAGCAGCTTGGCTAGTAGGGAGCAGTTCTTC.

This clonotype was counted between two and nine times. The J gene is TRBJ2-2, the V gene TRBV5-6; D is ambiguous. V lost 5 bases, J lost 3 bases, and 14 bases lay in between. CDR3 length: 15 residues. Germline V gene lookup returns CDR1 SGHDT and CDR2 YYEEEE. CDR3 nucleotides: TGTGCCAGCAGAGGGCCCTCCCCTGACACCGGGGAGCTGTTTTTT. Translating gives CASRGPSPDTGELFF.

The rearrangement links TRBV12-3 or TRBV12-4 to TRBJ2-7; 10 nucleotides agree with TRBD1. With 1 base clipped from V and 4 bases from J, the junction kept 4 bases outside the gene matches. The CDR3 totals 15 residues. Here the CDR3 DNA reads TGTGCCAGCAGTTTAGATCGGACAGGGGGATACGAGCAGTACTTC. Translating it yields CASSLDRTGGYEQYF.

This clonotype was seen a single time. The chain combines TRBV5-6 with TRBJ2-2, with 9 nucleotides matching TRBD1. V lost 4 bases, J lost 2 bases, and 15 bases stayed unmatched. CDR1 and CDR2 (germline): SGHDT, YYEEEE. There are 19 residues in the CDR3. CDR3 amino acids: CASSAVPGQGHLNTGELFF. CDR3 nucleotide sequence: TGTGCCAGCAGCGCAGTCCCGGGACAGGGCCACTTAAACACCGGGGAGCTGTTTTTT.

This clonotype has only a few counts. V gene TRBV11-2 combines with J gene TRBJ2-1; the match to TRBD2 covers 15 bases. The CDR3 is 15 amino acids. V lost 5 bases to trimming and J lost 9 bases; unmatched junction nucleotides: 5. Germline lookup yields CDR1 SGHAT and CDR2 FQNNGV. The chain's CDR3 is CASSTGLAGGGEQFF. The CDR3 coding sequence is TGTGCCAGCAGCACGGGACTAGCGGGAGGAGGTGAGCAGTTCTTC.

CDR3 coding DNA: TGTGCCAGCAGTCCCTCGACCAACGCGGGTAACAATGAGCAGTTCTTC. Translation: CASSPSTNAGNNEQFF. The chain uses TRBV27 and TRBJ2-1; D perhaps matches TRBD2 (5 bases). The CDR3 runs 16 residues. Germline CDR1 reads MNHEY; CDR2 reads SMNVEV (reference sequence). Trimming shortened V by 5 bases and J by 5 bases, and 19 bases separated the two germline ends.

The J gene is TRBJ1-2, the V gene TRBV5-1; 8 positions match TRBD1. The junction had 4 bases not matched to a gene; V was cut back by 3 bases and J by 6 bases. This CDR3 contains 13 residues. CDR1 and CDR2 (germline): SGHRS, YFSETQ. The CDR3 nucleotides are TGCGCCAGCAGCTCGACAGGGGCTGATGGCTACACCTTC. This gives the protein CASSSTGADGYTF. Full variable domain (rest looked up from reference TRBV5-1 and TRBJ1-2): KAGVTQTPRYLIKTRGQQVTLSCSPISGHRSVSWYQQTPGQGLQFLFEYFSETQRNKGNFPGRFSGRQFSNSRSEMNVSTLELGDSALYLCASSSTGADGYTFGSGTRLTVV.

The chain links TRBV24-1 to TRBJ2-2; the D is unclear. With 3 bases removed from V and 1 base from J, the gap between germline ends came to 11 bases. The CDR3 loop spans 16 amino acids. CDR1 is KGHDR and CDR2 is SFDVKD in the germline V gene. The CDR3 coding sequence is TGTGCCACCAGTGATGAAACGGAGCTGAACACCGGGGAGCTGTTTTTT. It yields the protein CATSDETELNTGELFF.

This clonotype occurred a few times. The V gene is TRBV7-9, the J gene TRBJ2-7, with TRBD2 as a possible D gene (6 bases). This CDR3 contains 15 residues. Trimming left V 5 bases short and J 0 bases short, with 14 bases between. Germline assignment: CDR1 SEHNR and CDR2 FQNEAQ (reference sequence). Written as DNA, the CDR3 is TGTGCCAGCAGCCCCCGTCGGGGGAGCTCCTACGAGCAGTACTTC. Translation: CASSPRRGSSYEQYF.

This clonotype was recorded a few times. The chain couples TRBV4-3 to TRBJ1-1, with no clear D. Germline loops: CDR1 LGHNA, CDR2 YSLEER. CDR3 length: 12 residues. V lost 3 bases to trimming and J lost 4 bases, with 6 bases between them. The CDR3 DNA follows: TGCGCCAGCAGCCAGTGGGGCACTGAAGCTTTCTTT. Translating it yields CASSQWGTEAFF.

The chain has TRBV29-1 and TRBJ2-2; 7 bases agree with TRBD1. The CDR3 contains 13 residues. The germline CDR1 and CDR2 sequences are SQVTM and ANQGSEA. The V gene end was trimmed by 4 bases and the J gene end by 5 bases; junction bases not matched to a gene: 4. The CDR3 protein is CSVGDSTTGELFF. The CDR3, as DNA: TGCAGCGTTGGGGACAGCACAACCGGGGAGCTGTTTTTT.

This clonotype was recorded a few times. J is TRBJ1-1 and V is TRBV28; D possibly corresponds to TRBD1 (6 bases). Germline CDR1 MDHEN, CDR2 SYDVKM. The CDR3 runs 12 residues. Trimming pared 8 bases from V and 5 bases from J, leaving 12 bases between. For the CDR3, the DNA is TGTGCCAGCGCTGCAGGGGATACTGAAGCTTTCTTT. This encodes CASAAGDTEAFF.

For this clonotype: A clone one base away is much larger, so this may be a read error. The V call is TRBV7-9, the J call TRBJ2-1; 7 nucleotides align to TRBD2. The length of the CDR3 is 15 residues. The germline CDR1 and CDR2 sequences are SEHNR and FQNEAQ (reference sequence). The CDR3 DNA sequence: TGTGCCAGCGGCTTCAGCCTAGCGGATTACAATGAGCAGTTCTTC. It translates to CASGFSLADYNEQFF.

This clonotype was seen more than once but under ten times. The rearrangement uses TRBV4-2 and TRBJ1-1; D gene unclear. In germline, CDR1 is LGHNA, CDR2 YNFKEQ. With 4 bases removed from V and 9 bases from J, the gap between germline ends came to 12 bases. The CDR3 has 12 residues. The CDR3 DNA follows: TGTGCCAGCAGCCCCGGAGGGCGGAAAGCTTTCTTT. It yields the protein CASSPGGRKAFF.

This clonotype was detected a few times. This chain joins TRBV7-8 and TRBJ2-6, with 8 bases fitting TRBD2. V dropped 0 bases and J dropped 0; count of bases not matched to a gene: 7. CDR3 length: 19 amino acids. Looked up from germline, CDR1 is SGHVS and CDR2 is FQNEAQ. CDR3 sequence (DNA): TGTGCCAGCAGCTTAGCGCTAGCAGGGACTAGCTCTGGGGCCAACGTCCTGACTTTC. It yields the protein CASSLALAGTSSGANVLTF.

This clonotype was counted only a few times. In DNA form, the CDR3 reads TGTGCCAGCATGGGACTAGCGGAGTACAATGAGCAGTTCTTC. Translating gives CASMGLAEYNEQFF. The J gene is TRBJ2-1, the V gene TRBV2; TRBD2 aligns across 11 bases. Unmatched junction bases numbered 3, after V lost 7 bases and J lost 4 bases. From germline, CDR1 is SNHLY and CDR2 FYNNEI. The CDR3 has 14 residues.

V usage is TRBV4-3 and J usage is TRBJ2-2; D not resolved. Germline loops: CDR1 LGHNA, CDR2 YSLEER. The CDR3 is made up of 18 amino acids. The V gene lost 3 bases and the J gene lost 1 base, with 18 bases spanning the gap. The CDR3 loop is CASSHSPDGFLNTGELFF. CDR3 DNA: TGCGCCAGCAGCCACTCCCCGGACGGATTTCTGAACACCGGGGAGCTGTTTTTT.

This clonotype occurred a few times. The J gene is TRBJ1-1, the V gene TRBV12-3 or TRBV12-4; 7 bases map to TRBD1. The CDR3 is 14 amino acids. J gave up 7 bases and V 2 bases, and 7 bases lay outside the gene matches. The CDR3 nucleotides are TGTGCCAGCAGTTTATTGGCAGGGGGGAATGAAGCTTTCTTT. It translates to CASSLLAGGNEAFF.

The chain is built from TRBV12-3 or TRBV12-4 and TRBJ2-3; 7 bases align to TRBD2. V was pared by 3 bases and J by 3 bases, with 6 bases of the junction left unmatched. CDR3 length: 15 amino acids. CDR3 amino acids: CASSFGQGGTDTQYF. The CDR3 nucleotides read TGTGCCAGCAGTTTTGGGCAGGGAGGGACAGATACGCAGTATTTT.

This clonotype was observed a handful of times. The chain combines TRBV6-5 with TRBJ2-3; D uncertain. CDR3 size: 12 residues. Germline V gives CDR1 MNHEY, CDR2 SVGAGI. Trimming pared 2 bases from V and 4 bases from J, leaving 4 bases between. CDR3 sequence: CASSYGPDTQYF. The CDR3 nucleotides read TGTGCCAGCAGTTACGGGCCAGATACGCAGTATTTT.